Sequencing of this TCR beta chain was carried out in a study of PD-L1 blockade in urothelial cancer. Stated time point: peripheral blood 6 weeks after treatment start. The V gene lost 4 bases and the J gene lost 5 bases, with 9 bases spanning the gap. Germline V gene lookup returns CDR1 SGHNT and CDR2 YYREEE (reference sequence). CDR3 length equals 12 residues. PCRs were each spiked with synthetic TCR analog templates. Assay: immunoSEQ multiplex PCR; the TCRdb copy retains only in-frame clones and omits some. Of around 30,000 clones listed, less than 90% are singletons. This receptor was identified in a man aged 65-85 years with urothelial cancer. The material sequenced was PBMCs, taken around atezolizumab (anti-PD-L1) treatment. The chain joins TRBV5-4 to TRBJ2-5, with D unresolved. The DNA of the CDR3 is TGTGCCAGCAGCACCGATCGGGAGACCCAGTACTTC. This gives the protein CASSTDRETQYF.